One sample yielded the 24 T cell receptor beta chains listed below, sequenced in a study of OX40 agonist ivuxolimab in advanced cancers. The table came from immunoSEQ multiplex PCR; TCRdb's copy has only in-frame clones and leaves some out. The table shows 35,000 to 55,000 clones, with 85% to 95% occurring only once. Here the sequenced sample was CD4+ or CD8+ T cells sorted from blood, taken in a trial of the OX40 agonist ivuxolimab. Receptors originate from an adult with an advanced solid tumor such as melanoma, head and neck, liver or kidney cancer.

The gene calls are TRBV6-5 and TRBJ1-2; TRBD1 might be the D (5 bases). The CDR3 loop spans 13 amino acids. V lost 2 bases and J 2 bases, leaving 6 bases between the germline ends. Germline V gives CDR1 MNHEY, CDR2 SVGAGI. The CDR3 region is CASSYPGNYGYTF. The DNA for the CDR3 is TGTGCCAGCAGTTACCCAGGGAACTATGGCTACACCTTC.

V and J are TRBV30 and TRBJ1-1; no firm D call. V was pared by 2 bases and J by 6 bases, with 16 bases between. Germline CDR1 GTSNPN, CDR2 SVGIG (reference sequence). CDR3 length: 14 amino acids. As DNA, the CDR3 is TGTGCCTGGAGTTACCGGGCTCCACTGGCTGAAGCTTTCTTT. It is translated as CAWSYRAPLAEAFF.

This sequence joins TRBV14 and TRBJ1-3; D gene uncertain. Germline V lookup: CDR1 SGHDN, CDR2 FVKESK. Trimming stripped 0 bases from V and 1 base from J, with 10 bases between. This CDR3 is 16 amino acids long. CDR3 loop: CASSQDSSLSGNTIYF. CDR3 nucleotide sequence: TGTGCCAGCAGCCAAGATAGCAGCCTTTCTGGAAACACCATATATTTT.

The genes are TRBV19 and TRBJ2-1; 7 bases fit TRBD2. CDR1 LNHDA and CDR2 SQIVND come from the germline V gene (reference sequence). V trimming: 3 bases; J trimming: 5 bases; junction bases outside the gene matches: 7. The CDR3 has 15 amino acids. The CDR3 sequence: CASSMGGRADNEQFF. The CDR3 nucleotides read TGTGCCAGTAGTATGGGGGGGAGGGCCGACAATGAGCAGTTCTTC.

The chain has TRBV19 and TRBJ2-2; 9 bases match TRBD1. V lost 7 bases and J lost 7; bases outside the gene matches: 13. Germline V lookup: CDR1 LNHDA, CDR2 SQIVND (reference sequence). This CDR3 is 16 amino acids long. In DNA form, the CDR3 reads TGTGCCAGTAAACAGGGGGCGCCTCTCTCGGTCGGGGAGCTGTTTTTT. Encoded protein: CASKQGAPLSVGELFF.

The chain carries TRBV5-1 and TRBJ2-7, with 7 nucleotides matching TRBD1. Trimming removed 1 base from V and 5 bases from J; junction bases left unmatched: 6. Per germline, CDR1 SGHRS and CDR2 YFSETQ. This CDR3 has 14 amino acids. The CDR3 is CASSLTGVLNEQYF. The CDR3 DNA reads as TGCGCCAGCAGCTTGACAGGGGTTCTTAACGAGCAGTACTTC.

Here the CDR3 reads CAIDGSSYEQYF. The CDR3 nucleotides are TGTGCCATTGACGGGAGCTCCTACGAGCAGTACTTC. The chain carries TRBV7-9 and TRBJ2-7, with a tentative D call TRBD2 (6 bases). V shed 10 bases and J shed 0 bases, with 10 bases lying between them. Germline V gives CDR1 SEHNR, CDR2 FQNEAQ (reference sequence). The CDR3 length is 12 residues.

This chain joins TRBV27 and TRBJ2-1; D not resolved. CDR1 and CDR2 (germline): MNHEY, SMNVEV (reference sequence). This CDR3 is built from 18 residues. Trimming took 4 bases from V and 4 from J, leaving 23 bases between them. This chain's CDR3 is CASSSQLTPRRAYNEQFF. Written as DNA, the CDR3 is TGTGCCAGCAGTTCACAACTCACCCCGCGCCGGGCTTACAATGAGCAGTTCTTC.

This chain joins TRBV7-9 and TRBJ2-7; D ambiguous. From germline, CDR1 is SEHNR and CDR2 FQNEAQ (reference sequence). The CDR3 runs to 13 residues. V lost 5 bases and J lost 5, with 13 bases in between. CDR3 amino acids: CASSPSPRHEQYF. CDR3 bases: TGTGCCAGCAGCCCATCACCACGGCACGAGCAGTACTTC.

The gene calls are TRBV6-4 and TRBJ2-3; 13 bases match TRBD2. Per the germline V gene, CDR1 is MRHNA and CDR2 is SNTAGT. After removal of 5 bases from V and 6 bases from J, the junction contained 11 bases not matched to a gene. CDR3 length: 17 amino acids. CDR3 nucleotide sequence: TGTGCCAGCAGTTCTAGGACTAGCGGGAGTTTTTCTGATACGCAGTATTTT. Translation gives CASSSRTSGSFSDTQYF.

This chain links TRBV4-3 with TRBJ2-1; 9 bases map to TRBD2. Germline V CDR1 and CDR2: LGHNA, YSLEER. The CDR3 has 16 amino acids. Trimming took 0 bases from V and 6 from J; bases not matched to a gene: 6. The CDR3 region is CASSQESSGSVNEQFF. In DNA, the CDR3 is TGCGCCAGCAGCCAAGAAAGTAGCGGGAGTGTCAATGAGCAGTTCTTC.

The chain is built from TRBV6-1 and TRBJ1-2; D unclear. V lost 7 bases and J lost 5, with 17 bases in between. The germline V gene has CDR1 MNHNS and CDR2 SASEGT. This CDR3 spans 14 amino acids. The CDR3 DNA reads TGTGCCAGCACCGTAGACGGATTCACATATGGCTACACCTTC. This gives the protein CASTVDGFTYGYTF.

This chain connects TRBV29-1 to TRBJ2-5; D is unclear. Germline assignment: CDR1 SQVTM and CDR2 ANQGSEA. Trimming cost V 8 bases and J 2 bases, with 15 bases left between them. The CDR3 has 13 amino acids. The CDR3, as DNA: TGCAGCTCCCCAATCGGTTCTCAAGAGACCCAGTACTTC. Protein product: CSSPIGSQETQYF.

The chain uses TRBV7-9 and TRBJ2-7, with a tentative D call TRBD2 (5 bases). Trimming pared 6 bases from V and 0 bases from J, leaving 15 bases between. Germline lookup yields CDR1 SEHNR and CDR2 FQNEAQ (reference sequence). This CDR3 spans 15 amino acids. The CDR3 reads CASSPDYGSSYEQYF. The CDR3 nucleotides read TGTGCCAGCAGTCCCGACTACGGGTCCTCCTACGAGCAGTACTTC. The whole variable domain, remainder taken from reference TRBV7-9 and TRBJ2-7, is DTGVSQNPRHKITKRGQNVTFRCDPISEHNRLYWYRQTLGQGPEFLTYFQNEAQLEKSRLLSDRFSAERPKGSFSTLEIQRTEQGDSAMYLCASSPDYGSSYEQYFGPGTRLTVT.

V gene TRBV7-8 combines with J gene TRBJ2-1; D ambiguous. Trimming stripped 5 bases from V and 8 bases from J, with 7 bases between. There are 11 residues in the CDR3. Germline CDR1 is SGHVS and CDR2 is FQNEAQ. The DNA for the CDR3 is TGTGCCAGCAGCGGTAGGGATGAGCAGTTCTTC. Protein: CASSGRDEQFF.

This chain connects TRBV6-4 to TRBJ2-3; D possibly corresponds to TRBD2 (6 bases). V lost 2 bases to trimming and J lost 3 bases, with 9 bases between them. The germline gives CDR1 MRHNA, CDR2 SNTAGT. The CDR3 is made up of 14 amino acids. The DNA of the CDR3 is TGTGCCAGCAGTGACCCCAGCGGGACAGATACGCAGTATTTT. This sequence encodes CASSDPSGTDTQYF.

The count of this clone is one. V and J are TRBV4-3 and TRBJ1-2, with TRBD1 matching over 7 bases. Looked up from germline, CDR1 is LGHNA and CDR2 is YSLEER. The CDR3 sequence is 17 residues long. Trimming took 0 bases from V and 3 from J; bases not matched to a gene: 10. As DNA, the CDR3 is TGCGCCAGCAGCCAAGAGAGCCCCCCGACAGGGTACTATGGCTACACCTTC. This gives the protein CASSQESPPTGYYGYTF.

The V gene is TRBV7-8, the J gene TRBJ1-1, with 10 bases identical to TRBD1. CDR1 is SGHVS and CDR2 is FQNEAQ in the germline V gene. The J segment lost 5 bases and the V segment lost 4 bases, leaving 4 bases of the junction unmatched. CDR3 length: 14 residues. Here the CDR3 DNA reads TGTGCCAGCAGCTCGACAGGGGGCCGGACTGAAGCTTTCTTT. Translated: CASSSTGGRTEAFF.

The chain uses TRBV6-4 and TRBJ1-1; no definite D call. The V end was cut by 9 bases, the J end by 3 bases, with 20 bases between. CDR3 size: 15 residues. Looked up from germline, CDR1 is MRHNA and CDR2 is SNTAGT. CDR3 in amino acids: CARKPIRSRDTEAFF. CDR3 nucleotides: TGTGCCAGAAAACCGATACGATCTCGGGACACTGAAGCTTTCTTT.

The genes are TRBV4-2 and TRBJ1-1; D is possibly TRBD1 (6 bases). This CDR3 is 15 amino acids long. The V and J ends lost 2 bases and 4 bases respectively, with 14 bases between them. Germline loops: CDR1 LGHNA, CDR2 YNFKEQ. CDR3 in amino acids: CASSQTGSLGTEAFF. DNA of the CDR3: TGTGCCAGCAGCCAAACAGGGTCATTGGGCACTGAAGCTTTCTTT.

This sequence joins TRBV19 and TRBJ2-1; the D is unclear. The germline V gene encodes CDR1 LNHDA and CDR2 SQIVND (reference sequence). The CDR3 sequence is 16 residues long. Trimming took off 7 bases at V and 0 bases at J, with 16 bases between the two ends. CDR3 DNA sequence: TGTGCCAGTACGGGCGAATACCTCAGCTCCTACAATGAGCAGTTCTTC. Amino acids: CASTGEYLSSYNEQFF.

The chain uses TRBV9 and TRBJ2-1; the match to TRBD2 covers 13 bases. Unmatched junction bases numbered 6, after V lost 0 bases and J lost 9 bases. Germline V gene data show CDR1 as SGDLS and CDR2 as YYNGEE. CDR3 length: 16 residues. The CDR3 spells CASSVDWGTSGIEQFF. The CDR3 coding sequence is TGTGCCAGCAGCGTAGATTGGGGGACTAGCGGGATTGAGCAGTTCTTC.

The chain joins TRBV4-2 to TRBJ1-5, with D hard to call. The V end lost 3 bases, the J end lost 0 bases, and 3 bases lay between the germline ends. The CDR3 is made up of 13 amino acids. Germline assignment: CDR1 LGHNA and CDR2 YNFKEQ. The CDR3 region has the DNA TGTGCCAGCAGCCAGGGTAGCAATCAGCCCCAGCATTTT. Encoded protein: CASSQGSNQPQHF.

V and J are TRBV11-3 and TRBJ1-1, with D unclear. The germline V and J ends were trimmed by 4 bases and 2 bases, with 14 bases remaining between them. There are 15 residues in the CDR3. Germline CDR1 is SGHNT and CDR2 is YENEEA. The CDR3 region is CASSSSWGGNTEAFF. DNA of the CDR3: TGTGCCAGCAGCTCTAGTTGGGGAGGTAACACTGAAGCTTTCTTT.